This T cell receptor (beta chain) was recovered during a study of identical twins. V shed 0 bases and J 4 bases; nucleotides not matched to a gene: 7. The length of the CDR3 is 15 residues. Germline CDR1 is DFQATT and CDR2 is SNEGSKA (reference sequence). No donor was unhealthy or non-Caucasian. One entry per CDR3 protein results from TCRdb running MiXCR on the 5' RACE reads. The data contain some 240,000 distinct CDR3 sequences, roughly a tenth of them seen just once; the ten biggest clones take up approximately 11%. Whole-study results and caveats: Fewer insertions marked abundant cord blood beta clonotypes; young adult naive trended weakly, memory not at all.

On this clonotype: Its antigen is currently unknown.

This clonotype was obtained from a man in his fifties or sixties in good health. The chain has TRBV20-1 and TRBJ2-5; TRBD2 matches at 8 bases. Source material: memory T cells sorted from blood. The CDR3 loop is CSARDPAGGLETQYF. The CDR3 nucleotides read TGCAGTGCTAGAGATCCCGCGGGGGGTTTAGAGACCCAGTACTTC.